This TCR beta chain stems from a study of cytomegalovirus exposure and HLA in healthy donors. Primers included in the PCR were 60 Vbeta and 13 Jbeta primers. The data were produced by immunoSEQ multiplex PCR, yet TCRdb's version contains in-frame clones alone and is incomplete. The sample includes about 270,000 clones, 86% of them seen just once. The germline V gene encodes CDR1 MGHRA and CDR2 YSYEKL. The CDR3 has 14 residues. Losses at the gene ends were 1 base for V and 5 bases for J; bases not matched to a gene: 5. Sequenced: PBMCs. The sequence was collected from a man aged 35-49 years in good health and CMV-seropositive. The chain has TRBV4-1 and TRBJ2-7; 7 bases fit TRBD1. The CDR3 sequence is CASSQAGTVNEQYF. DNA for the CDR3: TGCGCCAGCAGCCAAGCCGGGACAGTGAACGAGCAGTACTTC.